This TCR beta chain was obtained from a study of T cell repertoires in cytomegalovirus infection. TCRdb re-derived calls from the reads in MiXCR, one entry per CDR3 protein. The table has under 150,000 distinct CDR3 sequences, about 30% seen once. Note on this clonotype: Its antigen is currently unknown.

Study-level results: CMV-specific TCR beta clonotypes restricted by HLA-C dominated the ex vivo response.

Germline assignment: CDR1 SGHVS and CDR2 FNYEAQ. V lost 0 bases and J 8 bases, leaving 4 bases between the germline ends. This CDR3 is built from 12 residues. The starting material was CD8+ T cells from cultured PBMCs, obtained from culture after CMV antigen stimulation. This TCR derives from a human donor in good health (CMV status not recorded). Some clones in this sample may be carry-over from other donors' samples. This sequence joins TRBV7-6 and TRBJ2-2; no clear D. The chain's CDR3 is CASSLAEGELFF. In DNA, the CDR3 is TGTGCCAGCAGCTTAGCTGAGGGGGAGCTGTTTTTT.